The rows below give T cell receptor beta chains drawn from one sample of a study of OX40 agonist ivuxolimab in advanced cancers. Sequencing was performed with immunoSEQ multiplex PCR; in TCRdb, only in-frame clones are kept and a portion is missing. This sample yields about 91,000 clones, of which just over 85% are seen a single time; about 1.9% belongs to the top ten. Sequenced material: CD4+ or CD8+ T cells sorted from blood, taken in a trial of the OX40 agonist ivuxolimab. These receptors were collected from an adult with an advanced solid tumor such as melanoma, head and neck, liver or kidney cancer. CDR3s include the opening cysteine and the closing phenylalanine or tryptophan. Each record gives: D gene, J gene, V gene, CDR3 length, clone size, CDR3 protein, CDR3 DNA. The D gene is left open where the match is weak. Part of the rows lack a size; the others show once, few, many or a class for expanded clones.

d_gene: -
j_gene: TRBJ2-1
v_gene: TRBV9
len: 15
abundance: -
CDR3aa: CASSTSGTADNEQFF
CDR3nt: TGTGCCAGCAGCACTTCCGGGACTGCGGACAATGAGCAGTTCTTC

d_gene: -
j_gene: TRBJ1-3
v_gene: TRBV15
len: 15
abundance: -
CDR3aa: CATSLRPPSGNTIYF
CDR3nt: TGTGCCACCAGCCTACGGCCTCCCTCTGGAAACACCATATATTTT

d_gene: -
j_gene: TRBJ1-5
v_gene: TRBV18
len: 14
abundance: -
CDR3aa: CASSPADSNQPQHF
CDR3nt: TGTGCCAGCTCACCGGCAGATAGCAATCAGCCCCAGCATTTT

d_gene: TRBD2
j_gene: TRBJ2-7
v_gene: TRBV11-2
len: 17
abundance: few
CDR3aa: CASSLDPGTSGFYEQYF
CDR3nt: TGTGCCAGCAGCTTAGATCCCGGGACTAGCGGTTTCTACGAGCAGTACTTC

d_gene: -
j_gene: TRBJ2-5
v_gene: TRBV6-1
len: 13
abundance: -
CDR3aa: CASTRGYTETQYF
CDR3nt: TGTGCCAGTACCCGCGGGTACACAGAGACCCAGTACTTC

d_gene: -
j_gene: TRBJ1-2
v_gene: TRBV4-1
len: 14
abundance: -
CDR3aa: CASSQAPSGGGYTF
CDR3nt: TGCGCCAGCAGCCAAGCCCCCTCGGGAGGGGGCTACACCTTC

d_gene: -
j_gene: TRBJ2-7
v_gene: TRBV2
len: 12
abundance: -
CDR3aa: CASRAETYEQYF
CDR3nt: TGTGCCAGCAGGGCGGAGACCTACGAGCAGTACTTC

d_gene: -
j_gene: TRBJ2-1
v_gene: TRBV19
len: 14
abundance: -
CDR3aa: CASNFGGSSNEQFF
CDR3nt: TGTGCCAGTAATTTCGGGGGTTCAAGCAATGAGCAGTTCTTC

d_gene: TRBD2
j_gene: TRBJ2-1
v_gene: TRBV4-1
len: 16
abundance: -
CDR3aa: CASSQGTSGTYNEQFF
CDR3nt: TGCGCCAGCAGCCAAGGGACTAGCGGGACCTACAATGAGCAGTTCTTC

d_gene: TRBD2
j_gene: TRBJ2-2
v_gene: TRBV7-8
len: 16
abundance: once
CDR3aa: CASRQGPAGVPGELFF
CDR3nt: TGTGCCAGCAGACAGGGTCCAGCGGGAGTCCCCGGGGAGCTGTTTTTT

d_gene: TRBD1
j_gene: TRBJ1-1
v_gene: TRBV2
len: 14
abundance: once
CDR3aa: CASSDGTGSTEAFF
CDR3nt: TGTGCCAGCAGTGACGGGACAGGGAGTACTGAAGCTTTCTTT

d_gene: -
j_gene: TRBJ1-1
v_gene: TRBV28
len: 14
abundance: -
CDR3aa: CATHGVWVNTEAFF
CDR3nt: TGTGCCACCCATGGGGTTTGGGTGAACACTGAAGCTTTCTTT

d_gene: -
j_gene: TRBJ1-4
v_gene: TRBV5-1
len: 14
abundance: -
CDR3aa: CASSPDSGNEKLFF
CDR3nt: TGCGCCAGCAGCCCGGACAGTGGTAATGAAAAACTGTTTTTT

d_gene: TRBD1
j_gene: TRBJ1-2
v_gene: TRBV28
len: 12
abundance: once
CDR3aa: CASSLRQGGYTF
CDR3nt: TGTGCCAGCAGTTTAAGACAGGGAGGCTACACCTTC

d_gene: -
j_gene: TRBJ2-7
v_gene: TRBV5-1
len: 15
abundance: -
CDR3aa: CASSLVAPYSYEQYF
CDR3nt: TGCGCCAGCAGCTTGGTGGCCCCGTACTCCTACGAGCAGTACTTC

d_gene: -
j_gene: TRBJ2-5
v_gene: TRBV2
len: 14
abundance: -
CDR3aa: CASSEGDTKETQYF
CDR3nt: TGTGCCAGCAGTGAAGGGGACACCAAAGAGACCCAGTACTTC

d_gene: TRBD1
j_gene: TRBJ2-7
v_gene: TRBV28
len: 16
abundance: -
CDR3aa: CASSPWRGQGAYEQYF
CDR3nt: TGTGCCAGCAGCCCCTGGAGGGGACAGGGGGCCTACGAGCAGTACTTC